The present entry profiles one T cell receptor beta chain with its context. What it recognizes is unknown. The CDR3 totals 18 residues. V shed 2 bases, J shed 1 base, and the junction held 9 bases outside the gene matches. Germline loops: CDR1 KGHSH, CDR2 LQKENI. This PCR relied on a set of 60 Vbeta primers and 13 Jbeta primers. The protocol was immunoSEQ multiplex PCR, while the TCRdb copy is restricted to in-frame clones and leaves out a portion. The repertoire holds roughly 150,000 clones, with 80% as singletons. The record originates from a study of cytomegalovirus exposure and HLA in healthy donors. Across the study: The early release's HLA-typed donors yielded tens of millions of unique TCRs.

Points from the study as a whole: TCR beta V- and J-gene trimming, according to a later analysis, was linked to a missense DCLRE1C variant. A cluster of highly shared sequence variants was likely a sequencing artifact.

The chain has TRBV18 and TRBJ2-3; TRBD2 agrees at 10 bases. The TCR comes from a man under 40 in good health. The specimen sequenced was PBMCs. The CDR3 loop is CASSPRLAGEWGTDTQYF. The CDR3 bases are TGTGCCAGCTCACCAAGGCTAGCGGGAGAGTGGGGCACAGATACGCAGTATTTT.